Reported below is one T cell receptor (beta chain). These data are taken from a study of blood T cell repertoires in COVID-19. Background on the study: In each case, the material was cDNA or gDNA derived from T cells, B-cell-depleted T cells, or PBMCs.

Some clones are missing from TCRdb's copy, which holds only in-frame ones; the method was immunoSEQ multiplex PCR. The sample shows roughly 350,000 clones, roughly 90% of them seen only once. This CDR3 has 17 amino acids. V shed 4 bases and J 4 bases; nucleotides not matched to a gene: 14. Looked up from germline, CDR1 is SGHDT and CDR2 is YYEEEE. This receptor was obtained from a woman between 50 and 59 years old with active or convalescent COVID-19. The sequenced sample consisted of peripheral blood. The rearrangement links TRBV5-6 to TRBJ2-5; 9 nucleotides align to TRBD2. CDR3 loop: CASSRPGLAVERETQYF. CDR3 coding DNA: TGTGCCAGCAGCCGACCGGGACTAGCCGTCGAGAGAGAGACCCAGTACTTC.